The present TCR beta chain was sequenced within a study of CD8 T cells in Susac syndrome. A quantity of about 0.5 to 1 ug RNA underwent reverse transcription using random hexamers. TCRdb re-derived calls from the immunoSEQ multiplex PCR reads in MiXCR, one entry per CDR3 protein. The sample yields a few hundred thousand distinct CDR3 sequences, about 90% seen once. CDR1 and CDR2 from the germline V gene are SGDLS and YYNGEE. The CDR3 loop spans 15 amino acids. V lost 3 bases and J lost 0, with 12 bases in between. The sequence derives from a human donor with multiple sclerosis. The chain has TRBV9 and TRBJ1-1; perhaps TRBD1 as D (6 bases). Sequencing used CD8+ T cells from PBMCs. CDR3 nucleotide sequence: TGTGCCAGCAGCGCCCTCACAGGGATGAACACTGAAGCTTTCTTT. This gives the protein CASSALTGMNTEAFF.